This section outlines one TCR beta chain sequence together with its context. Its antigen is still unknown. This CDR3 is 17 amino acids long. Looked up from germline, CDR1 is SGHAT and CDR2 is FQNNGV. V shed 5 bases, J shed 4 bases, and the junction held 13 bases outside the gene matches. The data derive from a study of cytomegalovirus exposure and HLA in healthy donors. Overall study: Later analysis reported that the approximately 120 validation repertoires shared the platform of the 500 to 850 first-cohort repertoires. Whole-study findings and limits: A later analysis found first-cohort TCR clusters tended to co-occur in the 90 to 150 validation repertoires. The classifier was said to identify cytomegalovirus status with high specificity and sensitivity.

Separation from the roughly 700-subject first cohort characterized the roughly 110-subject validation cohort, to which the donors belonged. Clones were read by immunoSEQ multiplex PCR, and TCRdb kept only the in-frame ones, dropping some. The sample lists 55,000 to 75,000 clones, 90% to 97% seen once, with more than 0.95% in the top ten. Sequencing was done on a sample of PBMCs. This clonotype was sampled from a woman aged 18 to 35 in good health and CMV-seronegative. This chain connects TRBV11-2 to TRBJ1-4; TRBD1 agrees at 7 bases. The chain's CDR3 is CASSPRQGPPFNEKLFF. The CDR3 DNA reads as TGTGCCAGCAGCCCCCGACAGGGACCTCCGTTTAATGAAAAACTGTTTTTT.